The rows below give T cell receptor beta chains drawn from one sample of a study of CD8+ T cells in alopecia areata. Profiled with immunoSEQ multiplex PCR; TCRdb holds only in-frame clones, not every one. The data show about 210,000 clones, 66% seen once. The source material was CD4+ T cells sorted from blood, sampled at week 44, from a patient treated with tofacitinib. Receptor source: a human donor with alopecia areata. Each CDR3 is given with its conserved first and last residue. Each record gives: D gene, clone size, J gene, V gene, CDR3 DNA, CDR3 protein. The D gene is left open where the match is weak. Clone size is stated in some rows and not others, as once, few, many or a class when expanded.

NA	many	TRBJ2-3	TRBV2	TGTGCCAGCAGCCTTACAGATACGCAGTATTTT	CASSLTDTQYF
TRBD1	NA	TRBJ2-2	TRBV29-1	TGCAGCGTTTTAGACAGGGTGAACACCGGGGAGCTGTTTTTT	CSVLDRVNTGELFF
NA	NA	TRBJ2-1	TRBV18	TGTGCCAGCTCACCGGGGAGATTAACCTACAATGAGCAGTTCTTC	CASSPGRLTYNEQFF
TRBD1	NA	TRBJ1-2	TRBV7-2	TGTGCCAGCAGCCAGATGACCGGGACAGTGGACGGCTACACCTTC	CASSQMTGTVDGYTF
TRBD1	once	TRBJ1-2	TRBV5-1	TGCGCCAGCGGGACAGACGGGAACTATGGCTACACCTTC	CASGTDGNYGYTF
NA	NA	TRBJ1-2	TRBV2	TGTGCCAGCAGTGACCCTACAGGGACTGGCTACACCTTC	CASSDPTGTGYTF
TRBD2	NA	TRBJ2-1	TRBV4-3	TGCGCCAGCAGCCAAGTAGGCGGGGGGGCCTACAATGAGCAGTTCTTC	CASSQVGGGAYNEQFF
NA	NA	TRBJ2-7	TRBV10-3	TGTGCCATCAGTGAATCAAGGCAAGAGCAGTACTTC	CAISESRQEQYF
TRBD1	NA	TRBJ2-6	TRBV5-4	TGTGCCAGCAGCTCAACAGGGGGCATTGGCAACGTCCTGACTTTC	CASSSTGGIGNVLTF
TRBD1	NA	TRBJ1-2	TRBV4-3	TGCGCCAGCAGCCCATCGGACAGGGTGTTTGGCTACACCTTC	CASSPSDRVFGYTF
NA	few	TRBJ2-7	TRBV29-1	TGCAGCGTTGAAGCCGAGGGGTTATACTCCTACGAGCAGTACTTC	CSVEAEGLYSYEQYF
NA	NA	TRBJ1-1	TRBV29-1	TGCAGCGTCGGGGGCATAATGAACACTGAAGCTTTCTTT	CSVGGIMNTEAFF
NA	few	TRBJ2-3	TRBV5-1	TGCGCCAGCAGCTTCGAGGGTCAGGGTCCAGATACGCAGTATTTT	CASSFEGQGPDTQYF
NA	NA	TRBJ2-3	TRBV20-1	TGCAGTGCTATAGTTTTGGATACGCAGTATTTT	CSAIVLDTQYF
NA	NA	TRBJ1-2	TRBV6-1	TGTGCCAGCAGTGAGGGCAGGAGCAACAGCTATGGCTACACCTTC	CASSEGRSNSYGYTF
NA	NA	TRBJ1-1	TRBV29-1	TGCAGCGTTGTCGGCGGGGAAGCTTTCTTT	CSVVGGEAFF
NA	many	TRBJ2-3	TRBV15	TGTGCCACCAGCAGCCCCCGCGAAGTTACAGATACGCAGTATTTT	CATSSPREVTDTQYF
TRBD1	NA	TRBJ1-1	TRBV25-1	TGTGCCAGCAGTGATAACAGGGGCATGAACACTGAAGCTTTCTTT	CASSDNRGMNTEAFF
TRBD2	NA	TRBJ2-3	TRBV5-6	TGTGCCAGCAGCCTCCGGGGACTAGGTCCTGATACGCAGTATTTT	CASSLRGLGPDTQYF
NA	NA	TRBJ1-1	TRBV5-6	TGTGCCAGCAGCTTGGCCTTGGAGCAGACGAACACTGAAGCTTTCTTT	CASSLALEQTNTEAFF
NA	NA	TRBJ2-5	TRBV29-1	TGCAGCGTTGAATTAAGCGCGACCCAGTACTTC	CSVELSATQYF
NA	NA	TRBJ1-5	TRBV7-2	TGTGCCAGCAGCTTAGCGGGACAACCTATCGCCCAGCCCCAGCATTTT	CASSLAGQPIAQPQHF
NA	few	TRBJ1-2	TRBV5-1	TGCGCCAGCAGCTTAAACGGCCCGACAGATACTAGTGGCTACACCTTC	CASSLNGPTDTSGYTF
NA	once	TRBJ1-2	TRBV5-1	TGCGCCAGCAGCTTGGACGTCTTTGGGGGCTACACCTTC	CASSLDVFGGYTF
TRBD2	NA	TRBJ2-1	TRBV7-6	TGTGCCAGCAGCTTAGCCGGGACTAGCGGAAACAATGAGCAGTTCTTC	CASSLAGTSGNNEQFF
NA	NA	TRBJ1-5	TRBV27	TGTGCCAGCAGTTTAGGGATAACGAGCAATCAGCCCCAGCATTTT	CASSLGITSNQPQHF
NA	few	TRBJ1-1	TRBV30	TGTGCCTGGAAGTCTGGGTCGTCCCCTGAAGCTTTCTTT	CAWKSGSSPEAFF
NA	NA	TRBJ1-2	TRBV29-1	TGCAGCGTTGGGGGGGCCCAGGGACATGGCTACACCTTC	CSVGGAQGHGYTF
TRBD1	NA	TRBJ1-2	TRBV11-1	TGTGCCAGCAGCTTGACAGGGACCTATGGCTACACCTTC	CASSLTGTYGYTF
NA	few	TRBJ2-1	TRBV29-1	TGCAGCGTTGTACCGCGGGGGCGTGAGCAGTTCTTC	CSVVPRGREQFF
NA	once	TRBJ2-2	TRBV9	TGTGCCAGCAGCGTAATAGGGACCGGGGAGCTGTTTTTT	CASSVIGTGELFF
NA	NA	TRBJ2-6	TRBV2	TGTGCCAGCAAACCTGCGGGGGCCAACGTCCTGACTTTC	CASKPAGANVLTF
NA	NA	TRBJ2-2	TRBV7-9	TGTGCCAGCAGCTCTAGGGGCGTGGGACAAGGAGGTCCCGGGGAGCTGTTTTTT	CASSSRGVGQGGPGELFF
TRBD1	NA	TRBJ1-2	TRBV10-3	TGTGCCATCGGAGACAGGGGCTATGGCTACACCTTC	CAIGDRGYGYTF
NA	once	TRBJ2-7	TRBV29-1	TGCAGCTCTCGGTTCGGGACTGAAAGCTCCTACGAGCAGTACTTC	CSSRFGTESSYEQYF
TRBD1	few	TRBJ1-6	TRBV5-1	TGCGCCAGCAGCCTAGCCCCGGGACAGAGGGCAGAACACTTT	CASSLAPGQRAEHF
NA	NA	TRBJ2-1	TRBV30	TGTGCCTGGATTGAGGGCTCCAGGCATGAGCAGTTCTTC	CAWIEGSRHEQFF
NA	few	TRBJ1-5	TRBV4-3	TGCGCCAGCAGCCAAGATTATAGCAATCAGCCCCAGCATTTT	CASSQDYSNQPQHF
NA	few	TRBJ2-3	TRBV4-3	TGCGCCAGCAGCCAAGAAACAACGCCCACAGATACGCAGTATTTT	CASSQETTPTDTQYF
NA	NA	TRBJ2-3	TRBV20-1	TGCAGTGTGGGACCTGCGGCGCAGTATTTT	CSVGPAAQYF
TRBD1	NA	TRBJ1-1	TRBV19	TGTGCCACCACAACGGGACAGGCGAACACTGAAGCTTTCTTT	CATTTGQANTEAFF
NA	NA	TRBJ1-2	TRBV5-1	TGCGCCAGCAGCTTGGCCGACAGATATGGCTACACCTTC	CASSLADRYGYTF
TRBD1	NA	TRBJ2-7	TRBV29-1	TGCAGCGTTAGTGGACAGGGGAGGAACGAGCAGTACTTC	CSVSGQGRNEQYF
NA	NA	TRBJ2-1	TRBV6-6	TGTGCCAGCAGTTACCAACGTCGCAATGAGCAGTTCTTC	CASSYQRRNEQFF
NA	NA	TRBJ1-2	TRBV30	TGTGCCTGGAGTGTCAATCGGGAGAGGTCTAACTATGGCTACACCTTC	CAWSVNRERSNYGYTF
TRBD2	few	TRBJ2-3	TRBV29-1	TGCAGCGTTGATCTAGCGGGAGATACGCAGTATTTT	CSVDLAGDTQYF